What follows is one T cell receptor beta chain and its context. Repertoires were generated with immunoSEQ multiplex PCR, while TCRdb's copy carries only in-frame clones and drops some. The repertoire includes tens of thousands of clones, roughly nine tenths of them detected once, and 6% to 7.5% sits in the top ten. There are 13 residues in the CDR3. Germline loops: CDR1 SGHRS, CDR2 YFSETQ. The V and J ends lost 1 base and 3 bases respectively, with 4 bases between them. This entry belongs to a study of T cells in localized non-small cell lung cancer. This chain connects TRBV5-1 to TRBJ2-2; D is unresolved. The source of this sequence is a woman aged 35 to 75 with stage I lung adenocarcinoma. The material sequenced was peripheral blood, taken before any cancer treatment. The CDR3 region has the DNA TGCGCCAGCAGCTTGTTTGACACCGGGGAGCTGTTTTTT. Protein sequence: CASSLFDTGELFF.